One and the same sample provided the 21 T cell receptor beta chains below, sequenced in a study of blood T cells in healthy people across ages. A sample-barcoded 5' primer and a J-beta primer mix were used in a second PCR of roughly 7 to 12 cycles. TCRdb fed the 5' RACE reads into MiXCR, producing one record per CDR3 protein. The repertoire has roughly 730,000 distinct CDR3 sequences, more than 50% of them found once; the top ten carry around 25%. Sequencing was performed on blood. Receptor source: a man aged 40-49 years in good health.

The CDR3 region is CASSYLSLAGGEQYF. CDR3 bases: TGTGCCAGCAGTTACCTCTCTCTAGCGGGGGGCGAGCAGTACTTC. This chain links TRBV6-5 with TRBJ2-5; 11 bases are shared with TRBD2. The DNA end lines up better with TRBJ2-7; the J call may be wrong. This CDR3 comprises 15 residues. Germline loops: CDR1 MNHEY, CDR2 SVGAGI.

V usage is TRBV6-6 and J usage is TRBJ2-5; D remains ambiguous. Germline CDR1 reads MNHNY; CDR2 reads SVGAGI (reference sequence). V was pared by 0 bases and J by 4 bases, with 15 bases between. The CDR3 totals 16 residues. This CDR3 reads CASSYSKNLLRETQYF. The CDR3 DNA is TGTGCCAGCAGTTACTCGAAAAATCTTCTGAGAGAGACCCAGTACTTC.

This clonotype was found a few times. The rearrangement uses TRBV29-1 and TRBJ1-1, with a tentative D call TRBD1 (6 bases). Trimming took off 7 bases at V and 0 bases at J, with 21 bases between the two ends. The germline CDR1 and CDR2 sequences are SQVTM and ANQGSEA. This CDR3 is built from 16 residues. DNA of the CDR3: TGCAGCGCCCACCACCGCAGGGGCCCCATGAACACTGAAGCTTTCTTT. Its protein product is CSAHHRRGPMNTEAFF. The full variable domain, rest sourced from reference TRBV29-1 and TRBJ1-1, is SAVISQKPSRDICQRGTSLTIQCQVDSQVTMMFWYRQQPGQSLTLIATANQGSEATYESGFVIDKFPISRPNLTFSTLTVSNMSPEDSSIYLCSAHHRRGPMNTEAFFGQGTRLTVV.

This sequence joins TRBV3-1 and TRBJ2-1; TRBD1 aligns across 8 bases. V shed 4 bases and J 5 bases; nucleotides not matched to a gene: 7. The CDR3 covers 15 residues. Germline CDR1 is LGHDT and CDR2 is YNNKEL (reference sequence). CDR3 protein: CASSLWTGKHNEQFF. CDR3 in DNA: TGTGCCAGCAGCCTTTGGACAGGGAAGCACAATGAGCAGTTCTTC.

On this clonotype: A much larger clone lies one base from this, so it may be a read error. The CDR3 end shows no conserved phenylalanine or tryptophan, and so a read error is likely. The V and J genes are TRBV4-2 and TRBJ2-5, with D tentatively TRBD1 (6 bases). V was clipped by 1 base and J by 5 bases, with 14 bases between them. The germline gives CDR1 LGHNA, CDR2 YNFKEQ. The CDR3 contains 15 residues. The CDR3 sequence is CASSQVLGQSETQYL. CDR3 sequence (DNA): TGTGCCAGCAGCCAAGTCCTAGGACAGAGCGAGACCCAGTACTTA.

The V and J genes are TRBV6-4 and TRBJ2-1, with D possibly being TRBD2 (6 bases). Germline V lookup: CDR1 MRHNA, CDR2 SNTAGT. The CDR3 contains 16 residues. V dropped 0 bases and J dropped 5 bases, with 14 bases sitting between them. The CDR3 bases are TGTGCCAGCAGTGACTCGTATGCGGGGTCCAACAATGAGCAGTTCTTC. As protein: CASSDSYAGSNNEQFF.

The chain has TRBV6-6 and TRBJ2-7; the D gene could be TRBD1 or TRBD2 (6 bases each). The germline CDR1 and CDR2 sequences are MNHNY and SVGAGI (reference sequence). The CDR3 sequence is 14 residues long. Trimming cost V 7 bases and J 2 bases, with 15 bases left between them. In DNA, the CDR3 is TGTGCCAGCACCCGGTGGGGGGACACCTACGAGCAGTACTTC. Its protein is CASTRWGDTYEQYF.

This clonotype has just a few counts. CDR3 amino acids: CASAGDTDTQYF. Written as DNA, the CDR3 is TGTGCCAGCGCGGGGGACACAGATACGCAGTATTTT. This chain uses TRBV7-9 with TRBJ2-3; 7 bases are shared with TRBD2. The trim removed 8 bases at V and 2 bases at J, leaving 1 base unmatched. This CDR3 region has 12 residues. Germline-derived CDR1 and CDR2 are SEHNR and FQNEAQ (reference sequence). Full variable domain (rest looked up from reference TRBV7-9 and TRBJ2-3): DTGVSQNPRHKITKRGQNVTFRCDPISEHNRLYWYRQTLGQGPEFLTYFQNEAQLEKSRLLSDRFSAERPKGSFSTLEIQRTEQGDSAMYLCASAGDTDTQYFGPGTRLTVL.

This clonotype was seen a few times. This chain joins TRBV2 and TRBJ2-6; D unresolved. There are 13 residues in the CDR3. V dropped 2 bases and J dropped 2 bases, with 1 base sitting between them. Germline V gene sequence: CDR1 SNHLY, CDR2 FYNNEI. The CDR3 sequence is CASSEPGANVLTF. Written as DNA, the CDR3 is TGTGCCAGCAGTGAACCTGGGGCCAACGTCCTGACTTTC.

The gene calls are TRBV21-1 and TRBJ2-1; no DNA check was done on the table's D call, TRBD1. TRBV21-1 is labeled a pseudogene. CDR3 length: 16 residues. The CDR3 sequence is CASSNAVLGEGDEQFF. The CDR3 DNA reads as TGTGCCAGCAGCAATGCGGTTCTCGGAGAAGGGGATGAGCAGTTCTTC.

This chain joins TRBV5-6 and TRBJ1-5, with TRBD1 identical over 7 bases. The V and J ends lost 3 bases and 4 bases, in that order; junction bases with no gene match: 7. The length of the CDR3 is 15 residues. In germline, CDR1 is SGHDT, CDR2 YYEEEE. The CDR3 coding sequence is TGTGCCAGCAGCTGGACCGGGACAGATAATCAGCCCCAGCATTTT. Translating gives CASSWTGTDNQPQHF. Variable domain in full (rest from reference TRBV5-6 and TRBJ1-5): DAGVTQSPTHLIKTRGQQVTLRCSPKSGHDTVSWYQQALGQGPQFIFQYYEEEERQRGNFPDRFSGHQFPNYSSELNVNALLLGDSALYLCASSWTGTDNQPQHFGDGTRLSIL.

This sequence joins TRBV27 and TRBJ1-5; 10 positions match TRBD1. Germline values: CDR1 MNHEY, CDR2 SMNVEV (reference sequence). V shed 5 bases and J 5 bases; nucleotides not matched to a gene: 12. The CDR3 consists of 17 residues. CDR3 loop: CASSRRTGGLVDQPQHF. The CDR3 nucleotides are TGTGCCAGCAGTCGTCGGACAGGGGGTTTGGTCGATCAGCCCCAGCATTTT.

This chain links TRBV27 with TRBJ2-2, with D perhaps TRBD2 (5 bases). Germline CDR1 and CDR2: MNHEY and SMNVEV (reference sequence). Trimming removed 2 bases from V and 0 bases from J, with 19 bases in between. The CDR3 is 19 amino acids. This CDR3 reads CASSLDRRMGTSNTGELFF. DNA of the CDR3: TGTGCCAGCAGTTTAGATCGGAGGATGGGCACATCGAACACCGGGGAGCTGTTTTTT.

A remark on this clonotype: The junction departs from germline at one end; a sequencing error may be responsible. The gene calls are TRBV12-3 or TRBV12-4 and TRBJ2-7; D is unclear. CDR3 length: 12 amino acids. The CDR3 coding sequence is TGTGCCTGCGCAGTATTCTCCTACGAGCGGTACTTC. Protein product: CACAVFSYERYF.

The chain has TRBV12-3 or TRBV12-4 and TRBJ2-3, with D unresolved. CDR3 length: 12 amino acids. Trimming took 3 bases from V and 8 from J, leaving 9 bases between them. The CDR3 DNA sequence: TGTGCCAGCAGTTTCCCCCTCGGTACGCAGTATTTT. This encodes CASSFPLGTQYF.

The table lists this clonotype with many counts. V is TRBV7-8 and J is TRBJ2-7; D remains unclear. CDR3 length equals 11 residues. Germline V gene lookup returns CDR1 SGHVS and CDR2 FQNEAQ. The V end lost 8 bases, the J end lost 3 bases, and 8 bases lay between the germline ends. The CDR3 region has the DNA TGTGCCAGCGGGGTGAACTACGAGCAGTACTTC. Protein sequence: CASGVNYEQYF.

The chain employs TRBV9 and TRBJ1-5; perhaps TRBD1 as D (5 bases). There are 15 residues in the CDR3. Germline CDR1 reads SGDLS; CDR2 reads YYNGEE. V was clipped by 4 bases and J by 0 bases, with 11 bases between them. The DNA of the CDR3 is TGTGCCAGCAGCCTTGACAGTTTTAGCAATCAGCCCCAGCATTTT. This codes for CASSLDSFSNQPQHF.

This clonotype showed up just a few times. This chain uses TRBV5-1 with TRBJ2-7; D is unclear. V lost 0 bases and J lost 1, with 11 bases in between. The V gene's germline CDR1 is SGHRS and CDR2 YFSETQ. This CDR3 contains 15 residues. The CDR3 DNA is TGCGCCAGCAGCTTGGAAAACAGAATGTCCTACGAGCAGTACTTC. It codes for CASSLENRMSYEQYF.

The genes are TRBV11-1 and TRBJ1-1; D ambiguous. Germline-derived CDR1 and CDR2 are SGHAT and FQDESV (reference sequence). V lost 5 bases, J lost 1 base, and 14 bases lay in between. CDR3 size: 15 residues. The CDR3 coding sequence is TGTGCCAGCAGCCCAGGTAGGACGGCGAACACTGAAGCTTTCTTT. Its protein product is CASSPGRTANTEAFF.

This clonotype turned up a few times. The chain recombines TRBV6-5 with TRBJ1-1; D ambiguous. Trimming removed 2 bases at V and 0 bases at J, with 7 bases between. CDR3 size: 14 residues. CDR1 and CDR2 from the germline V gene are MNHEY and SVGAGI. For the CDR3, the DNA is TGTGCCAGCAGTTACGGGTCCATGAACACTGAAGCTTTCTTT. Encoded protein: CASSYGSMNTEAFF.

This chain connects TRBV18 to TRBJ1-2, with 7 bases lining up with TRBD1. The germline gives CDR1 KGHSH, CDR2 LQKENI. J gave up 3 bases and V 1 base, and 2 bases lay outside the gene matches. CDR3 length: 14 residues. The CDR3 DNA follows: TGTGCCAGCTCACCACAGGACAGGCACTATGGCTACACCTTC. As protein: CASSPQDRHYGYTF.